A single sample gave rise to the 12 T cell receptor beta chains below, sequenced in a study of graft-versus-host responses after intestinal transplantation. No cognate antigen is known for these TCRs. The protocol was immunoSEQ multiplex PCR, while the TCRdb copy is restricted to in-frame clones and leaves out a portion. The table includes about 96,000 clones, roughly nine tenths detected once. This specimen consisted of unstimulated CD4+ T cells sorted from spleen or lymph node cells, obtained before intestinal transplant. These receptors were collected from a human donor who received an intestinal transplant.

J is TRBJ2-3 and V is TRBV7-7; D is unclear. Germline assignment: CDR1 SSHAT and CDR2 FNYEAQ (reference sequence). This CDR3 spans 16 amino acids. Trimming pared 5 bases from V and 1 base from J, leaving 16 bases between. The CDR3 here is CASSPGILIGTDTQYF. For the CDR3, the DNA is TGTGCCAGCAGCCCAGGCATACTCATAGGCACAGATACGCAGTATTTT.

The V and J genes are TRBV11-3 and TRBJ2-3, with TRBD2 matching 14 bases. The CDR3 contains 19 residues. CDR1 SGHNT and CDR2 YENEEA come from the germline V gene. V trimming: 5 bases; J trimming: 2 bases; junction bases outside the gene matches: 12. The CDR3 spells CASSPGLAGGPGFTDTQYF. The CDR3 DNA follows: TGTGCCAGCAGCCCCGGACTAGCGGGGGGACCTGGATTCACAGATACGCAGTATTTT.

The chain recombines TRBV5-1 with TRBJ2-7; D not certain. V was shortened by 6 bases and J by 7 bases, with 20 bases between the two germline ends. CDR3 size: 14 residues. Germline lookup yields CDR1 SGHRS and CDR2 YFSETQ. CDR3 DNA sequence: TGCGCCAGCATGTCCCCCGGTCAGCCCAGGGAGCAGTACTTC. It encodes CASMSPGQPREQYF. The complete variable domain, with remaining parts taken from reference TRBV5-1 and TRBJ2-7, reads KAGVTQTPRYLIKTRGQQVTLSCSPISGHRSVSWYQQTPGQGLQFLFEYFSETQRNKGNFPGRFSGRQFSNSRSEMNVSTLELGDSALYLCASMSPGQPREQYFGPGTRLTVT.

The rearrangement joins TRBV7-8 to TRBJ2-7, with TRBD1 matching over 9 bases. Germline values: CDR1 SGHVS, CDR2 FQNEAQ. The CDR3 length is 14 residues. V was clipped by 5 bases and J by 3 bases; unmatched bases: 5. CDR3 region: CASSQTGGGYEQYF. DNA for the CDR3: TGTGCCAGCAGCCAGACAGGGGGTGGCTACGAGCAGTACTTC. The whole variable domain, remainder taken from reference TRBV7-8 and TRBJ2-7, is GAGVSQSPRYKVAKRGQDVALRCDPISGHVSLFWYQQALGQGPEFLTYFQNEAQLDKSGLPSDRFFAERPEGSVSTLKIQRTQQEDSAVYLCASSQTGGGYEQYFGPGTRLTVT.

The chain carries TRBV11-2 and TRBJ2-1; the D is unclear. V lost 5 bases and J lost 10, with 12 bases in between. The germline V gene has CDR1 SGHAT and CDR2 FQNNGV. The CDR3 extends over 12 amino acids. CDR3 residues: CASSLPSIEQFF. For the CDR3, the DNA is TGTGCCAGCAGCCTTCCTAGTATCGAGCAGTTCTTC.

J is TRBJ2-7 and V is TRBV19; possibly TRBD2 for D (5 bases). CDR3 size: 15 residues. The ends were cut back, 5 bases at V and 0 bases at J, with 14 bases in the middle. Germline values: CDR1 LNHDA, CDR2 SQIVND (reference sequence). The CDR3 reads CASSQPSGNSYEQYF. DNA for the CDR3: TGTGCCAGTAGTCAACCCTCCGGGAACTCCTACGAGCAGTACTTC.

This clone showed up just once. V is TRBV6-4 and J is TRBJ1-6, with 8 bases identical to TRBD1. The germline CDR1 and CDR2 sequences are MRHNA and SNTAGT. The CDR3 has 16 residues. J was trimmed by 9 bases and V by 6 bases; bases with no gene match: 13. CDR3 sequence (DNA): TGTGCCAGCAGCGGGAGATTGGACAGGGCGGGTTCACCCCTCCACTTT. It translates to CASSGRLDRAGSPLHF.

The genes are TRBV6-5 and TRBJ1-2, with TRBD1 as a possible D gene (6 bases). V shed 5 bases and J shed 1 base, with 8 bases lying between them. The germline CDR1 and CDR2 sequences are MNHEY and SVGAGI. The CDR3 loop spans 13 amino acids. CDR3 amino acids: CASSRTVNYGYTF. In DNA form, the CDR3 reads TGTGCCAGCAGTCGGACAGTTAACTATGGCTACACCTTC.

This chain uses TRBV19 with TRBJ2-7, with D perhaps matching TRBD1 (7 bases). Trimming stripped 5 bases from V and 7 bases from J, with 12 bases between. The CDR3 totals 12 residues. Germline V gene sequence: CDR1 LNHDA, CDR2 SQIVND (reference sequence). CDR3 coding DNA: TGTGCCAGTAGTTCTCCAGGGGGGGAGCAGTACTTC. Translated: CASSSPGGEQYF.

The rearrangement joins TRBV4-1 to TRBJ1-5, with 9 nucleotides matching TRBD1. The CDR3 totals 19 residues. Germline V gives CDR1 MGHRA, CDR2 YSYEKL. V gave up 2 bases and J gave up 4 bases; unmatched junction bases: 15. The CDR3 coding sequence is TGCGCCAGCAGCCAATCTCCGGGACAGGGAAATATAAGGAATCAGCCCCAGCATTTT. The encoded protein is CASSQSPGQGNIRNQPQHF.

The table lists this clone with a count of one. The rearrangement joins TRBV5-6 to TRBJ2-7; weak D call: TRBD1 (6 bases). From germline, CDR1 is SGHDT and CDR2 YYEEEE. The V end lost 4 bases, the J end lost 1 base, and 15 bases lay between the germline ends. This CDR3 region has 15 residues. The CDR3 loop reads CASSLTGWDSYEQYF. The CDR3 DNA sequence: TGTGCCAGCAGCCTTACAGGGTGGGATTCCTACGAGCAGTACTTC.

J is TRBJ1-2 and V is TRBV28, with D hard to call. Trimming took 5 bases from V and 1 from J, leaving 14 bases between them. Germline V gene sequence: CDR1 MDHEN, CDR2 SYDVKM. The CDR3 extends over 15 amino acids. The CDR3 protein is CASSSALWINYGYTF. Written as DNA, the CDR3 is TGTGCCAGCAGTAGCGCCCTCTGGATTAACTATGGCTACACCTTC.